Detailed here is one T cell receptor (beta chain). This entry belongs to a study of blood T cell repertoires in COVID-19. Donors in Cohort 3 who had recovered were those with two negative PCRs, healthcare professional clearance, or resolution of their symptoms. In the authors' workflow: Amplification of reference gene primers was used by the study to estimate nucleated cell counts. Using immunoSEQ multiplex PCR, the repertoire was profiled, and TCRdb retains in-frame clones only, with some absent. V and J calls and clone size are given by that table; D and trimming were obtained from the DNA. The sample has around 230,000 clones; roughly 77% are singletons. V lost 6 bases to trimming and J lost 6 bases, with 15 bases between them. The germline gives CDR1 MDHEN, CDR2 SYDVKM. The CDR3 consists of 14 residues.

This chain uses TRBV28 with TRBJ1-5, with D possibly matching TRBD1 (5 bases). This clonotype originated in a man between 40 and 49 years old who had recovered from COVID-19. Sequenced sample: PBMCs or T cells enriched from blood (not recorded which). CDR3 amino acids: CASSPAGSRQPQHF. CDR3 coding DNA: TGTGCCAGCAGCCCCGCAGGGTCCCGTCAGCCCCAGCATTTT. Full variable domain (missing parts from reference TRBV28 and TRBJ1-5): DVKVTQSSRYLVKRTGEKVFLECVQDMDHENMFWYRQDPGLGLRLIYFSYDVKMKEKGDIPEGYSVSREKKERFSLILESASTNQTSMYLCASSPAGSRQPQHFGDGTRLSIL.